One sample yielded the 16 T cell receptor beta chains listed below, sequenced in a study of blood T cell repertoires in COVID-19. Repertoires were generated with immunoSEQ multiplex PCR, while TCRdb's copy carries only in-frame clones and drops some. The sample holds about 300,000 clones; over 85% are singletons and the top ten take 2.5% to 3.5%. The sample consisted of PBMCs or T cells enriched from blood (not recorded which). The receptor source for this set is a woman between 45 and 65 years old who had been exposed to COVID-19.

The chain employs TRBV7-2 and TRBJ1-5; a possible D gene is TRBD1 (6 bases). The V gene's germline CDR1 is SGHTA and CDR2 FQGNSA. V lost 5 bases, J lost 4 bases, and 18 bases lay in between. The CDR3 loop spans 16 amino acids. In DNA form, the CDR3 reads TGTGCCAGCAGCCCAGAGAGGGGGAACTTTAATCAGCCCCAGCATTTT. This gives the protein CASSPERGNFNQPQHF.

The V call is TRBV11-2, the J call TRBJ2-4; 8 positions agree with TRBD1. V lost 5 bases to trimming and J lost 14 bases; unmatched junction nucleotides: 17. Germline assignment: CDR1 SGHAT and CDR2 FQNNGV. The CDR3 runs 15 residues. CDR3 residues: CASSTQGTDRVIKYF. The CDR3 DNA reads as TGTGCCAGCAGCACCCAGGGGACGGACAGGGTAATAAAGTACTTC.

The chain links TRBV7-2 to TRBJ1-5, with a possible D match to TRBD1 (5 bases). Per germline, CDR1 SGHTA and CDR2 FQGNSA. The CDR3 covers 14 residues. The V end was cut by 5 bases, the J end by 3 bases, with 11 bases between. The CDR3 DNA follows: TGTGCCAGCAGCCCAGGACATATCAATCAGCCCCAGCATTTT. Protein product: CASSPGHINQPQHF.

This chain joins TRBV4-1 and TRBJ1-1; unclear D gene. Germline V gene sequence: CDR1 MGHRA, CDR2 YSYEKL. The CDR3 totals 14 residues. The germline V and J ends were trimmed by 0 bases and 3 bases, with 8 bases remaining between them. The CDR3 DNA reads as TGCGCCAGCAGCCAAGATAGCACTGACACTGAAGCTTTCTTT. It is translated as CASSQDSTDTEAFF.

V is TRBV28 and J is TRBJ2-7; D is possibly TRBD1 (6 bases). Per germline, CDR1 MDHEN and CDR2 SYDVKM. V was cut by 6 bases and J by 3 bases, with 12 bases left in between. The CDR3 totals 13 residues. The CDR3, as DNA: TGTGCCAGCAGAGCCCAGGGGTACTACGAGCAGTACTTC. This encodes CASRAQGYYEQYF.

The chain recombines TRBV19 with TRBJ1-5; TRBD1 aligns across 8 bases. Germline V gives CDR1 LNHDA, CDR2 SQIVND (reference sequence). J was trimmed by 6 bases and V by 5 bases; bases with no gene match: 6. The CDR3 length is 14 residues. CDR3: CASSFNDRGQPQHF. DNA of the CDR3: TGTGCCAGTAGTTTTAACGACAGGGGTCAGCCCCAGCATTTT.

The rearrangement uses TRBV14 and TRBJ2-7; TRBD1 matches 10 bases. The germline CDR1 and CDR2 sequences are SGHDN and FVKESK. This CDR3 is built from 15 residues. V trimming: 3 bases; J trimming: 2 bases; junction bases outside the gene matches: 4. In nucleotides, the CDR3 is TGTGCCAGCAGCCATCCGGGACAGGGGCCCTACGAGCAGTACTTC. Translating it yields CASSHPGQGPYEQYF.

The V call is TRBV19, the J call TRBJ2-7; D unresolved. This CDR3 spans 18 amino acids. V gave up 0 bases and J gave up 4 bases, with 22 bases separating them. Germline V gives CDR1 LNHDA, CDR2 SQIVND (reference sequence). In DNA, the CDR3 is TGTGCCAGTAGTATAGATCCCGTGAGCCAAGCCTCCAAATACGAGCAGTACTTC. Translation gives CASSIDPVSQASKYEQYF.

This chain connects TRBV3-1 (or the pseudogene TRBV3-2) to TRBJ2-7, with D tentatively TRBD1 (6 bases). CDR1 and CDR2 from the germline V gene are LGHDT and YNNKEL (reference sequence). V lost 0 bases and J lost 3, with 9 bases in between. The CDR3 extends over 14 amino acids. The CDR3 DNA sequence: TGTGCCAGCAGCCAAGACAGGGGATTCTACGAGCAGTACTTC. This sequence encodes CASSQDRGFYEQYF.

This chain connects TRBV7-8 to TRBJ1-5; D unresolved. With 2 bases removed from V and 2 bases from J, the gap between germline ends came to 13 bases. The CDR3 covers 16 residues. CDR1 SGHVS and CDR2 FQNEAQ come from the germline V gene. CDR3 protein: CASSLSLARGNQPQHF. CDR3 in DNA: TGTGCCAGCAGCTTATCGCTCGCCCGGGGCAATCAGCCCCAGCATTTT. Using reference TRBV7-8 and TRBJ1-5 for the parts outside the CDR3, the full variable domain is GAGVSQSPRYKVAKRGQDVALRCDPISGHVSLFWYQQALGQGPEFLTYFQNEAQLDKSGLPSDRFFAERPEGSVSTLKIQRTQQEDSAVYLCASSLSLARGNQPQHFGDGTRLSIL.

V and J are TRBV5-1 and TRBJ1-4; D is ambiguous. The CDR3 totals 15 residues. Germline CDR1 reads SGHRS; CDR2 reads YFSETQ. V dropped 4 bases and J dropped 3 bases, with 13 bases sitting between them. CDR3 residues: CASSPGPSPNEKLFF. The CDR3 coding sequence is TGCGCCAGCAGCCCCGGACCTAGCCCTAATGAAAAACTGTTTTTT.

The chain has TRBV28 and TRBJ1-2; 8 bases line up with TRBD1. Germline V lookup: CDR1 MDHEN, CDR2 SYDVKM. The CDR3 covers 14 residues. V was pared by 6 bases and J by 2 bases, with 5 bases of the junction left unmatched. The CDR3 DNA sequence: TGTGCCAGCAGAAAACGACAGGGGAACTATGGCTACACCTTC. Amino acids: CASRKRQGNYGYTF.

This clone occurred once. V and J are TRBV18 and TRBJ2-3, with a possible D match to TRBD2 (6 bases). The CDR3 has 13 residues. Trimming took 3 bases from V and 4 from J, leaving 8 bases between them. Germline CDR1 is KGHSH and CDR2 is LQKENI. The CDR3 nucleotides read TGTGCCAGCTCACCGGGGAGGTCAGATACGCAGTATTTT. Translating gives CASSPGRSDTQYF.

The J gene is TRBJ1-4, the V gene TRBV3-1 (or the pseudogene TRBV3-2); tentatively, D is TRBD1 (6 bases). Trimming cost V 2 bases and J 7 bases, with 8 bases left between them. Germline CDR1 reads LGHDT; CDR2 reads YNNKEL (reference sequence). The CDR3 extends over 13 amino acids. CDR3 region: CASSQRQVEKLFF. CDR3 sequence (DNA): TGTGCCAGCAGCCAAAGACAGGTTGAAAAACTGTTTTTT.

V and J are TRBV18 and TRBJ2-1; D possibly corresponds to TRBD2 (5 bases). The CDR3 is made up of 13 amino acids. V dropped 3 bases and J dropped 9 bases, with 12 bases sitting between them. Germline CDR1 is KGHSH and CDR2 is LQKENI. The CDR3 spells CASSPKDEGEQFF. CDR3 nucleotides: TGTGCCAGCTCACCCAAGGACGAGGGTGAGCAGTTCTTC.

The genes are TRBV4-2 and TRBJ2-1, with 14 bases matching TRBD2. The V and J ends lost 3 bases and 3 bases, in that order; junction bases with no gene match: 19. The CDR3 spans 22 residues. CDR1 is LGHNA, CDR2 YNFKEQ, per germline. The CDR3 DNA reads TGTGCCAGCAGCCAGGCGGTCCCCTGGACTAGCGGGGGGACACACAACTACAATGAGCAGTTCTTC. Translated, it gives CASSQAVPWTSGGTHNYNEQFF.